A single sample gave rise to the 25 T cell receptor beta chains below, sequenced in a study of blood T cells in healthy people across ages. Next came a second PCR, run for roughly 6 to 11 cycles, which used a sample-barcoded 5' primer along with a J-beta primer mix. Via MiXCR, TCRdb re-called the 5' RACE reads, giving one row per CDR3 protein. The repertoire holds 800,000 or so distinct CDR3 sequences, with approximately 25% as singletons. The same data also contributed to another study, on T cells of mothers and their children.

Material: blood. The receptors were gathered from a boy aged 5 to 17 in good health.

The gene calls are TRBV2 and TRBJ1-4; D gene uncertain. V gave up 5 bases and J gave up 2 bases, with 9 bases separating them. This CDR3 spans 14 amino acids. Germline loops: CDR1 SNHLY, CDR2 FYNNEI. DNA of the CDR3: TGTGCCAGCAGTCGGTGGGGTACTAATGAAAAACTGTTTTTT. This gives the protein CASSRWGTNEKLFF.

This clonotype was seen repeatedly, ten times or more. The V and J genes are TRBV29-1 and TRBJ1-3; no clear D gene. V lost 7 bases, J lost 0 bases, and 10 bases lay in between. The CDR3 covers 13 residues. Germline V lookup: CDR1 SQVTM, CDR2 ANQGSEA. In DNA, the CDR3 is TGCAGCGCTAGGTCCAGCTCTGGAAACACCATATATTTT. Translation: CSARSSSGNTIYF.

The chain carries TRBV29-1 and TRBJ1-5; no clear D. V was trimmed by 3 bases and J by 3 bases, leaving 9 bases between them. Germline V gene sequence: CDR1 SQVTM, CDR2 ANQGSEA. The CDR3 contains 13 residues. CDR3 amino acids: CSVELGNNQPQHF. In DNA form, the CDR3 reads TGCAGCGTTGAGCTGGGGAACAATCAGCCCCAGCATTTT.

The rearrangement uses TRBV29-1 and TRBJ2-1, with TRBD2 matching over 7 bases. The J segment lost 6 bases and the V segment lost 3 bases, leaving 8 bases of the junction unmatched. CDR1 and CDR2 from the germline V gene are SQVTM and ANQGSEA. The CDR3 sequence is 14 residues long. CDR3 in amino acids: CSVEGDGGFNEQFF. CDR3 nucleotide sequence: TGCAGCGTTGAGGGGGACGGGGGGTTCAATGAGCAGTTCTTC.

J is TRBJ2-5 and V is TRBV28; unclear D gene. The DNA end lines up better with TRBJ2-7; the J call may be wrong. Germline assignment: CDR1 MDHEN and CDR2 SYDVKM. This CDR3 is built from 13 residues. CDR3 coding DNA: TGTGCCAGCATCCCCGACACGACCTACGAGCAGTACTTC. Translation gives CASIPDTTYEQYF.

The CDR3 DNA is TGCGCCAGCAGCCATTTTCGTGATACGCAGTATTTT. Translated, it gives CASSHFRDTQYF. V usage is TRBV4-1 and J usage is TRBJ2-3; D not certain. V was trimmed by 3 bases and J by 6 bases, leaving 7 bases between them. The CDR3 loop spans 12 amino acids. Per germline, CDR1 MGHRA and CDR2 YSYEKL.

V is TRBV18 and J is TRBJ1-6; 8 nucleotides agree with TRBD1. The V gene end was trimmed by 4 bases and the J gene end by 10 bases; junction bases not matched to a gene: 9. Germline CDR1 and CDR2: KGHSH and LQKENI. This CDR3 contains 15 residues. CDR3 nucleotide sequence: TGTGCCAGCTCACAGGCCGGGACAGGAGTCTCACCCCTCCACTTT. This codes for CASSQAGTGVSPLHF.

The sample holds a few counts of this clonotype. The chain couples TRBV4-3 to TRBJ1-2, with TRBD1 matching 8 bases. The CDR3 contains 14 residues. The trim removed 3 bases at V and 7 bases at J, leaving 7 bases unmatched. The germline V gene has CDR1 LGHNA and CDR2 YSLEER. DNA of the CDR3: TGCGCCAGCAGCCATTGGGGACAGGTCGGTGGCTACACCTTC. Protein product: CASSHWGQVGGYTF.

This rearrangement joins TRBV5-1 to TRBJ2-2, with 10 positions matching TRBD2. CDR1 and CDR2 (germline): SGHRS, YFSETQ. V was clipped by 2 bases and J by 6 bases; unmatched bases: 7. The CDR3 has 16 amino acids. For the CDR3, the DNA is TGCGCCAGCAGCTTTCTAGCGGGAGCAAGTGCCGGGGAGCTGTTTTTT. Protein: CASSFLAGASAGELFF.

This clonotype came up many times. CDR3 DNA sequence: TGCAGCGTTGAAAGAGCGGGAGTGTCCTACAATGAGCAGTTCTTC. It translates to CSVERAGVSYNEQFF. This chain joins TRBV29-1 and TRBJ2-1, with 8 nucleotides matching TRBD2. After removal of 2 bases from V and 1 base from J, the junction contained 4 bases not matched to a gene. Germline V CDR1 and CDR2: SQVTM, ANQGSEA. The CDR3 length is 15 residues.

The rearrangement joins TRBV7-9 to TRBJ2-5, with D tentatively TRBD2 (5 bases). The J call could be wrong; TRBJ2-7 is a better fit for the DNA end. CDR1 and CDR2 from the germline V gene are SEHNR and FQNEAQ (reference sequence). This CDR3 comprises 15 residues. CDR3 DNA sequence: TGTGCCAGCAGCCCAGAGGTGCTGGGAGCCTACGAGCAGTACTTC. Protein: CASSPEVLGAYEQYF.

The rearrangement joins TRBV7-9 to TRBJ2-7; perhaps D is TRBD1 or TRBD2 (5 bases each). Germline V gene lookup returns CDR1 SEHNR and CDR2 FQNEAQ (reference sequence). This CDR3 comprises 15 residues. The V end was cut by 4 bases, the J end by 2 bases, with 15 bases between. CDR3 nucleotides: TGTGCCAGCAGCTCCGGGGCGGACGGAGCCTACGAGCAGTACTTC. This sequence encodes CASSSGADGAYEQYF.

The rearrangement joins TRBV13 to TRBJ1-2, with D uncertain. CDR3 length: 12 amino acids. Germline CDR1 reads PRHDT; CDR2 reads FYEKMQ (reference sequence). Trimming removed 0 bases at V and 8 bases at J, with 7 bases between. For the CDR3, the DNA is TGTGCCAGCAGCTTAGGAGACGTAGGCTACACCTTC. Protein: CASSLGDVGYTF.

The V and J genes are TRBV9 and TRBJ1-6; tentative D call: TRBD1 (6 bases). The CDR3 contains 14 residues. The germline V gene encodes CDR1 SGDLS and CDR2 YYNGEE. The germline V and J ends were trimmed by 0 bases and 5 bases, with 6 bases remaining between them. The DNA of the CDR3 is TGTGCCAGCAGCGTAGGACAGGATAATTCACCCCTCCACTTT. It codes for CASSVGQDNSPLHF.

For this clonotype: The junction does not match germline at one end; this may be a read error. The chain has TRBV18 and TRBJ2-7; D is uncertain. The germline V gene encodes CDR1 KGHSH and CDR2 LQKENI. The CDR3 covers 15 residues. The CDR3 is CASSPSGKSSYEPYF. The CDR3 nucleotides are TGTGCCAGCTCACCATCCGGAAAGTCTTCCTACGAGCCGTACTTC. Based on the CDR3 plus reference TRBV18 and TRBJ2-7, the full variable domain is NAGVMQNPRHLVRRRGQEARLRCSPMKGHSHVYWYRQLPEEGLKFMVYLQKENIIDESGMPKERFSAEFPKEGPSILRIQQVVRGDSAAYFCASSPSGKSSYEPYFGPGTRLTVT.

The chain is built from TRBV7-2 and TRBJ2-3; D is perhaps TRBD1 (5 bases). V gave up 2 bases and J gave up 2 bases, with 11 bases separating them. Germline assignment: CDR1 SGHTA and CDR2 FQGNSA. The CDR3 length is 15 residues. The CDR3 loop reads CASSLSRVPTDTQYF. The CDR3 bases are TGTGCCAGCAGCTTAAGCAGGGTTCCCACAGATACGCAGTATTTT.

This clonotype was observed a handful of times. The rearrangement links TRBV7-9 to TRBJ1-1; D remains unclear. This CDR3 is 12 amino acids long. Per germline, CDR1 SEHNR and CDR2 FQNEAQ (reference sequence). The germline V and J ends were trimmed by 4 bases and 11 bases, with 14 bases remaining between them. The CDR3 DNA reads TGTGCCAGCAGCTCTGAGGGAAAACGGGCTTTCTTT. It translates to CASSSEGKRAFF.

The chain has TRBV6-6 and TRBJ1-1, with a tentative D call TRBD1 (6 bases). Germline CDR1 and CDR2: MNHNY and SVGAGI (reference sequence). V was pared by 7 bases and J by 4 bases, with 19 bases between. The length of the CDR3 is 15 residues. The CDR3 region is CASNSPEGGGTEAFF. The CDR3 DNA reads TGTGCCAGCAATTCACCCGAGGGGGGGGGCACTGAAGCTTTCTTT.

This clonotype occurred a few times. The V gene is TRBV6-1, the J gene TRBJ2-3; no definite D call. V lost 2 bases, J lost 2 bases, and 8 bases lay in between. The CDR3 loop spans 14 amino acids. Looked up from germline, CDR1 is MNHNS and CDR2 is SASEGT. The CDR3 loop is CASSEIVFTDTQYF. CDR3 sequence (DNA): TGTGCCAGCAGTGAAATCGTGTTCACAGATACGCAGTATTTT.

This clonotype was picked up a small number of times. CDR3: CASSPQEGSPLHF. The CDR3 coding sequence is TGTGCCAGCTCACCACAAGAGGGGTCACCCCTCCACTTT. The chain uses TRBV18 and TRBJ1-6, with D perhaps TRBD1 (5 bases). CDR1 KGHSH and CDR2 LQKENI come from the germline V gene. The CDR3 totals 13 residues. V was pared by 1 base and J by 10 bases, with 8 bases between.

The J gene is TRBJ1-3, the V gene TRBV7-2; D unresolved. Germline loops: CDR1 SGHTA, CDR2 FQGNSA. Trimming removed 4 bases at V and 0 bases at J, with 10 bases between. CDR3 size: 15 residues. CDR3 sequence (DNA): TGTGCCAGCAGCTCCCCAGTTAGCTCTGGAAACACCATATATTTT. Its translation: CASSSPVSSGNTIYF.

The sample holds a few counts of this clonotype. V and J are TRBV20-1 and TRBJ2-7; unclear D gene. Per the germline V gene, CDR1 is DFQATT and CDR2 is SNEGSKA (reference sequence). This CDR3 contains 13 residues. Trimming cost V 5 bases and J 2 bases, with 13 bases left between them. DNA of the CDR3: TGCAGTGCTCGCCTCCTGTCCACCTACGAGCAGTACTTC. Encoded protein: CSARLLSTYEQYF.

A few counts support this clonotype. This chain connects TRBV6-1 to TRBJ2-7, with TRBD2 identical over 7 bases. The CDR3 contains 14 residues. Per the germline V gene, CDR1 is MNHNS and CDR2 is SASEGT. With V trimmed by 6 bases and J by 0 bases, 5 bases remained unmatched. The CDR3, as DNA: TGTGCCAGCAGCTGGGAGGGGACCTCCTACGAGCAGTACTTC. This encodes CASSWEGTSYEQYF.

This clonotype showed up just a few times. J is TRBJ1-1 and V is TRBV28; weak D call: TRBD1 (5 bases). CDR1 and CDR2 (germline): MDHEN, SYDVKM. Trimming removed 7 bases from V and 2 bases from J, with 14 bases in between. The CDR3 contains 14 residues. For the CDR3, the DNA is TGTGCCAGCAATCCTGTGGGGGTTAACACTGAAGCTTTCTTT. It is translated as CASNPVGVNTEAFF.

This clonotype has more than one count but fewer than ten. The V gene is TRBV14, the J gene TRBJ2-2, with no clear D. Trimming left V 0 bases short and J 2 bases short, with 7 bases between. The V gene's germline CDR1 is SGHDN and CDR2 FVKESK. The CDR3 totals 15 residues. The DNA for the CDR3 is TGTGCCAGCAGCCAAGAAGTAGGCAACACCGGGGAGCTGTTTTTT. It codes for CASSQEVGNTGELFF.